One sample yielded the 21 T cell receptor beta chains listed below, sequenced in a study of blood T cell repertoires in COVID-19. Using immunoSEQ multiplex PCR, the repertoire was profiled, and TCRdb retains in-frame clones only, with some absent. The sample includes about 61,000 clones, around 77% of them seen just once. Sequencing was performed on peripheral blood. Every receptor here comes from a man of 80 years or more with active or convalescent COVID-19.

The J gene is TRBJ2-7, the V gene TRBV6-2 or TRBV6-3; D gene ambiguous. The CDR3 extends over 11 amino acids. The germline CDR1 and CDR2 sequences are MNHEY and SVGEGT. V lost 2 bases and J 5 bases, leaving 4 bases between the germline ends. The CDR3 nucleotides read TGTGCCAGCAGTTACATCAACGAGCAGTACTTC. Protein sequence: CASSYINEQYF.

This rearrangement joins TRBV5-1 to TRBJ2-7; 12 bases map to TRBD2. The CDR3 spans 16 residues. Germline V lookup: CDR1 SGHRS, CDR2 YFSETQ. Trimming at V came to 4 bases and at J to 1 base, leaving 6 bases not matched to a gene. The CDR3 reads CASSKTSGSLSYEQYF. In DNA, the CDR3 is TGCGCCAGCAGCAAGACTAGCGGGAGTCTTTCCTACGAGCAGTACTTC.

This chain links TRBV4-1 with TRBJ1-1; D unclear. The CDR3 is 15 residues long. Germline loops: CDR1 MGHRA, CDR2 YSYEKL. Deletions cut 1 base from V and 3 bases from J, with 12 bases between. This CDR3 is CASSQALQSYTEAFF. The CDR3 DNA is TGCGCCAGCAGCCAAGCCTTACAGTCTTACACTGAAGCTTTCTTT.

The chain couples TRBV5-4 to TRBJ1-3; 9 bases are a match to TRBD1. The CDR3 has 16 residues. Per the germline V gene, CDR1 is SGHNT and CDR2 is YYREEE (reference sequence). V trimming: 1 base; J trimming: 4 bases; junction bases outside the gene matches: 6. The CDR3, as DNA: TGTGCCAGCAGCTTGACTACAGGGGGCATCGGAAACACCATATATTTT. This translates into CASSLTTGGIGNTIYF.

The chain links TRBV28 to TRBJ2-5, with TRBD2 matching 15 bases. This CDR3 region has 17 residues. Germline V gene lookup returns CDR1 MDHEN and CDR2 SYDVKM. With V trimmed by 2 bases and J by 5 bases, 6 bases remained unmatched. The CDR3 nucleotides read TGTGCCAGCAGTTTACCTAGGGGACTAGCGGGAGGTGAGACCCAGTACTTC. Protein sequence: CASSLPRGLAGGETQYF. The full variable domain, completed using reference TRBV28 and TRBJ2-5, is DVKVTQSSRYLVKRTGEKVFLECVQDMDHENMFWYRQDPGLGLRLIYFSYDVKMKEKGDIPEGYSVSREKKERFSLILESASTNQTSMYLCASSLPRGLAGGETQYFGPGTRLLVL.

V gene TRBV15 combines with J gene TRBJ1-2; D gene uncertain. The germline CDR1 and CDR2 sequences are LNHNV and YYDKDF (reference sequence). The CDR3 sequence is 13 residues long. The V and J ends lost 1 base and 4 bases respectively, with 7 bases between them. The CDR3 loop is CATSRVSPYGYTF. The DNA for the CDR3 is TGTGCCACCAGCAGAGTAAGCCCCTATGGCTACACCTTC.

As to this clone: Distinct nucleotide sequences in the sample also encode this CDR3. V gene TRBV7-2 combines with J gene TRBJ2-5; D possibly corresponds to TRBD2 (5 bases). Germline CDR1 is SGHTA and CDR2 is FQGNSA. V lost 2 bases and J 5 bases, leaving 15 bases between the germline ends. CDR3 length: 15 amino acids. CDR3 residues: CASSLWLAGGETQYF. CDR3 bases: TGTGCCAGCAGCTTATGGTTGGCGGGCGGCGAGACCCAGTACTTC.

CDR3 nucleotides: TGTGCCCGCGGGTTGGGGGGCGGGGGAGAGACCCAGTACTTC. Translated: CARGLGGGGETQYF. V and J are TRBV2 and TRBJ2-5; a weak D match, TRBD2 (7 bases). Germline CDR1 is SNHLY and CDR2 is FYNNEI. This CDR3 is 14 amino acids long. The V end lost 11 bases, the J end lost 4 bases, and 20 bases lay between the germline ends.

The chain employs TRBV7-2 and TRBJ2-7; D is possibly TRBD2 (6 bases). There are 14 residues in the CDR3. CDR1 is SGHTA, CDR2 FQGNSA, per germline. V shed 5 bases and J shed 3 bases, with 14 bases lying between them. CDR3 DNA sequence: TGTGCCAGCAGCATTAGCGGACCCTACTACGAGCAGTACTTC. Its protein is CASSISGPYYEQYF.

The chain couples TRBV21-1 to TRBJ2-4; whether TRBD1, the table's D call, matches the DNA was not checked. TRBV21-1 is classified as a pseudogene. CDR3 length equals 16 residues. CDR3 protein: CASSKNGHLAKNIQYF. As DNA, the CDR3 is TGTGCCAGCAGCAAAAACGGACACCTAGCCAAAAACATTCAGTACTTC.

The gene calls are TRBV29-1 and TRBJ1-1; TRBD1 matches at 9 bases. This CDR3 has 13 residues. The junction had 2 bases not matched to a gene; V was cut back by 5 bases and J by 1 base. Germline CDR1 and CDR2: SQVTM and ANQGSEA. The CDR3 nucleotides read TGCAGCGTTCAGACAGGGGGGAACACTGAAGCTTTCTTT. Translation: CSVQTGGNTEAFF. The complete variable domain, with remaining parts taken from reference TRBV29-1 and TRBJ1-1, reads SAVISQKPSRDICQRGTSLTIQCQVDSQVTMMFWYRQQPGQSLTLIATANQGSEATYESGFVIDKFPISRPNLTFSTLTVSNMSPEDSSIYLCSVQTGGNTEAFFGQGTRLTVV.

The chain employs TRBV6-5 and TRBJ2-7; D may be TRBD1 (6 bases). The CDR3 has 14 residues. V was clipped by 5 bases and J by 2 bases, with 13 bases between them. Germline V gene lookup returns CDR1 MNHEY and CDR2 SVGAGI. The CDR3 bases are TGTGCCAGCAGTAGCCGGGACAAGCCCTACGAGCAGTACTTC. Translation gives CASSSRDKPYEQYF.

CDR3 region: CASSYSPGTVYGYTF. CDR3 bases: TGTGCCAGCAGTTACTCACCCGGGACAGTCTATGGCTACACCTTC. The V gene is TRBV6-5, the J gene TRBJ1-2; 7 bases match TRBD1. Germline V gives CDR1 MNHEY, CDR2 SVGAGI. This CDR3 has 15 amino acids. Trimming took 0 bases from V and 4 from J; bases not matched to a gene: 5.

V usage is TRBV20-1 and J usage is TRBJ2-7; D not resolved. Germline loops: CDR1 DFQATT, CDR2 SNEGSKA (reference sequence). The length of the CDR3 is 11 residues. V gave up 5 bases and J gave up 0 bases, with 5 bases separating them. This CDR3 is CSAVLSYEQYF. As DNA, the CDR3 is TGCAGTGCTGTCCTCTCCTACGAGCAGTACTTC.

J is TRBJ2-5 and V is TRBV4-2; D is perhaps TRBD1 (6 bases). In germline, CDR1 is LGHNA, CDR2 YNFKEQ. With 0 bases removed from V and 3 bases from J, the gap between germline ends came to 8 bases. The CDR3 covers 14 residues. In DNA, the CDR3 is TGTGCCAGCAGCCAAGAACAGGGAGAAGAGACCCAGTACTTC. It is translated as CASSQEQGEETQYF.

This chain joins TRBV5-1 and TRBJ2-5; 8 positions match TRBD2. The junction had 0 bases not matched to a gene; V was cut back by 2 bases and J by 3 bases. Germline CDR1 is SGHRS and CDR2 is YFSETQ. CDR3 length: 13 amino acids. For the CDR3, the DNA is TGCGCCAGCAGCTTACTAGCGGAAGAGACCCAGTACTTC. Its translation: CASSLLAEETQYF. Supplemented by reference TRBV5-1 and TRBJ2-5, the full variable domain reads KAGVTQTPRYLIKTRGQQVTLSCSPISGHRSVSWYQQTPGQGLQFLFEYFSETQRNKGNFPGRFSGRQFSNSRSEMNVSTLELGDSALYLCASSLLAEETQYFGPGTRLLVL.

This chain uses TRBV15 with TRBJ1-2, with 8 bases matching TRBD1. The CDR3 sequence is 15 residues long. The V segment lost 5 bases and the J segment 4 bases; nucleotides outside the gene matches: 9. From germline, CDR1 is LNHNV and CDR2 YYDKDF (reference sequence). CDR3 residues: CATSRVRQGSYGYTF. The CDR3 DNA reads TGTGCCACCAGCCGAGTTCGACAGGGGTCCTATGGCTACACCTTC.

The chain employs TRBV7-2 and TRBJ1-5; D unresolved. Germline loops: CDR1 SGHTA, CDR2 FQGNSA. This CDR3 is 13 amino acids long. Trimming removed 2 bases from V and 5 bases from J, with 7 bases in between. The CDR3, as DNA: TGTGCCAGCAGCTTATCGGAGTATCAGCCCCAGCATTTT. This translates into CASSLSEYQPQHF.

In DNA, the CDR3 is TGTGCCAGCGACAGGGGAAGCTCCTACGAGCAGTACTTC. It encodes CASDRGSSYEQYF. The chain employs TRBV7-8 and TRBJ2-7; 8 nucleotides line up with TRBD1. This CDR3 region has 13 residues. Germline values: CDR1 SGHVS, CDR2 FQNEAQ. With V trimmed by 8 bases and J by 0 bases, 3 bases remained unmatched.

The chain links TRBV7-9 to TRBJ1-5; the D gene is possibly TRBD1 (6 bases). The germline CDR1 and CDR2 sequences are SEHNR and FQNEAQ (reference sequence). Trimming removed 1 base from V and 3 bases from J, with 10 bases in between. The CDR3 length is 15 residues. In DNA form, the CDR3 reads TGTGCCAGCAGCTTAGGCAGGGGAGACAATCAGCCCCAGCATTTT. Amino acids: CASSLGRGDNQPQHF.

This chain links TRBV13 with TRBJ1-2; 10 nucleotides match TRBD1. The CDR3 covers 15 residues. Germline CDR1 PRHDT, CDR2 FYEKMQ (reference sequence). V was pared by 5 bases and J by 7 bases, with 10 bases of the junction left unmatched. Written as DNA, the CDR3 is TGTGCCAGCAGCAACCGGGACAGGGGACCGGGTGGCTACACCTTC. It specifies CASSNRDRGPGGYTF.